Listed below are T cell receptor beta chains from one sample, sequenced in a study of Ad26.COV2.S vaccination and SARS-CoV-2 variants. The repertoire was sequenced with immunoSEQ multiplex PCR; TCRdb's copy has only in-frame clones and lacks some. The sample yields roughly 300,000 clones, about 88% seen once. Sequenced material: peripheral blood, taken in a trial of Ad26.COV2.S vaccine versus placebo. These receptors all stem from a person between 18 and 65 years old who received the Ad26.COV2.S COVID-19 vaccine or a placebo. The CDR3 runs from the conserved cysteine through the conserved F or W. The D gene is left open where the match is weak. Not all rows give a size; the values are once, few, many and, for expanded clones, a class.

j_call d_call clone_size v_call cdr3_nt cdr3_aa
TRBJ1-3 - - TRBV19 TGTGCCAGTAGCTGGTCCGCCGGAAACACCATATATTTT CASSWSAGNTIYF
TRBJ1-6 TRBD1 few TRBV7-2 TGTGCCAGCAGCGCCCGACAGGGTAATTCACCCCTCCACTTT CASSARQGNSPLHF
TRBJ1-2 - once TRBV19 TGTGCCAGTAGTACCCCACAGGGAACACTCTATGGCTACACCTTC CASSTPQGTLYGYTF
TRBJ2-1 TRBD1 - TRBV18 TGTGCCAGCTCACCTGTCGGGACAGGGGGGTTCAATGAGCAGTTCTTC CASSPVGTGGFNEQFF
TRBJ2-7 - few TRBV21-1 TGTGCCAGCAGCAAAGGAGCAGTTACCTACGAGCAGTACTTC CASSKGAVTYEQYF
TRBJ1-5 - - TRBV3-1/TRBV3-2 TGTGCCAGCAGCCAAGATCGGGCTCAGCCCCAGCATTTT CASSQDRAQPQHF
TRBJ1-6 - - TRBV9 TGTGCCAGCAGCGTCGAACAGAATTCACCCCTCCACTTT CASSVEQNSPLHF
TRBJ2-7 TRBD2 - TRBV19 TGTGCCAGTAGTGCTGGGACTAGAACCTACGAGCAGTACTTC CASSAGTRTYEQYF
TRBJ2-5 TRBD1 - TRBV23-1 TGCGCCAGCAGTCAATCCCCGGGACAGGGGAGGGCCACAGAAGAGACCCAGTACTTC CASSQSPGQGRATEETQYF
TRBJ2-7 TRBD2 - TRBV9 TGTGCCAGCAGCCCCTTAGCGGGAGTCTGGGAGCAGTACTTC CASSPLAGVWEQYF
TRBJ1-1 TRBD1 - TRBV6-5 TGTGCCAGCAGTTACTCCGGACAGGGCTTCAACACTGAAGCTTTCTTT CASSYSGQGFNTEAFF
TRBJ1-1 - once TRBV6-2/TRBV6-3 TGTGCCAGCAGTTACTTGAACGTTTGGGGGCCAACTGAAGCTTTCTTT CASSYLNVWGPTEAFF
TRBJ2-7 - - TRBV3-1/TRBV3-2 TGTGCCAGCAGCCAACGAGCTGGCCCGGGGGAGCAGTACTTC CASSQRAGPGEQYF
TRBJ1-1 - - TRBV7-2 TGTGCCAGCAGCACACATCATGGGGACACTGAAGCTTTCTTT CASSTHHGDTEAFF
TRBJ2-7 - - TRBV3-1/TRBV3-2 TGTGCCAGCAGCTCCCCGGGGGAGCAGTACTTC CASSSPGEQYF
TRBJ2-2 - - TRBV6-5 TGTGCCAGCAGAAGACAGGGAGGTACCGGGGAGCTGTTTTTT CASRRQGGTGELFF
TRBJ2-5 TRBD2 - TRBV11-2 TGTGCCAGCAGCCACAGCGGGAGAGAGCAGTACTTC CASSHSGREQYF
TRBJ2-5 - - TRBV7-2 TGTGCCAGCAGCTTAGGAACCCCCTTAGAGACCCAGTACTTC CASSLGTPLETQYF
TRBJ2-1 - - TRBV28 TGTGCCAGCAGTTCCCCTATAAGGGAGGCTACCTACAATGAGCAGTTCTTC CASSSPIREATYNEQFF
TRBJ2-1 - - TRBV3-1/TRBV3-2 TGTGCCAGCAGCCGGGAAAGCTCCTCCTACAATGAGCAGTTCTTC CASSRESSSYNEQFF
TRBJ2-6 - once TRBV19 TGTGCCAGTAGTTGGGCTCGGTCCCAAGACTCTGGGGCCAACGTCCTGACTTTC CASSWARSQDSGANVLTF
TRBJ2-3 - - TRBV7-6 TGTGCCAGCAGCCTATCTAGGGATACGCAGTATTTT CASSLSRDTQYF
TRBJ1-5 - - TRBV19 TGTGCCAGTAGTATAGGGTCAGGGGTAACGACTCAGCCCCAGCATTTT CASSIGSGVTTQPQHF
TRBJ2-1 - - TRBV6-4 TGTGCCAGCAGTGACCACGGGGGCTCCTACAATGAGCAGTTCTTC CASSDHGGSYNEQFF
TRBJ1-5 - once TRBV7-2 TGTGCCAGCAGCTTAGATCGTGGGGGCCGGGTACAGCCCCAGCATTTT CASSLDRGGRVQPQHF
TRBJ1-3 - - TRBV6-4 TGTGCCAGCAGTTACATGGCGGGATCTGGAAACACCATATATTTT CASSYMAGSGNTIYF
TRBJ2-3 TRBD2 few TRBV6-4 TGTGCCAGCAGTGAACTAGCGGGGGGGCCAGATACGCAGTATTTT CASSELAGGPDTQYF
TRBJ2-3 - - TRBV7-8 TGTGCCAGCAGCTTAGGCAGAGATACGCAGTATTTT CASSLGRDTQYF
TRBJ1-2 - - TRBV28 TGTGCCAGCAGTTTTAAGGTTGGTGGCTACACCTTC CASSFKVGGYTF
TRBJ2-5 TRBD1 - TRBV14 TGTGCCAGCAGCTTACCGACAGGGGTCCCGGAGACCCAGTACTTC CASSLPTGVPETQYF
TRBJ2-2 TRBD1 - TRBV7-9 TGTGCCAGCAGCTACCCGGGACAGTTGAACACCGGGGAGCTGTTTTTT CASSYPGQLNTGELFF
TRBJ2-5 TRBD1 - TRBV5-4 TGTGCCAGCAGCTTCTTTCACAGGGGGCAAGAGACCCAGTACTTC CASSFFHRGQETQYF
TRBJ1-2 TRBD1 - TRBV7-9 TGTGCCAGCAGGGAGGGACAGGGGAACTATGGCTACACCTTC CASREGQGNYGYTF
TRBJ1-1 - - TRBV20-1 TGCAGTGCTATGGACGACAAAGCTTTCTTT CSAMDDKAFF
TRBJ2-5 - - TRBV7-6 TGTGCCAGCAGCCAAGGGGGGTACCAAGAGACCCAGTACTTC CASSQGGYQETQYF
TRBJ1-2 - - TRBV4-1 TGCGCCAGCAGCCAAGAAAATAGGGATAGGGGCTACACCTTC CASSQENRDRGYTF
TRBJ2-7 - - TRBV15 TGTGCCACCAGCAGAGATCGAGGACCATACGAGCAGTACTTC CATSRDRGPYEQYF
TRBJ2-1 - - TRBV10-3 TGTGCCATCAGGGGAACAGGGCAGGATGAGCAGTTCTTC CAIRGTGQDEQFF
TRBJ2-5 TRBD2 - TRBV27 TGTGCCAGCGCGATCGGACTAGGCGGGACCCAGTACTTC CASAIGLGGTQYF
TRBJ2-7 TRBD1 - TRBV9 TGTGCCAGCAGCTTGAGAGGGCAGGGGGACTACGAGCAGTACTTC CASSLRGQGDYEQYF
TRBJ1-3 - - TRBV9 TGTGCCAGCCAAGGGCAGGGTGGAAACACCATATATTTT CASQGQGGNTIYF
TRBJ1-2 TRBD1 - TRBV4-1 TGCGCCAGCAGCCAAACCGGGACAGACCCTAACTATGGCTACACCTTC CASSQTGTDPNYGYTF
TRBJ1-1 - - TRBV5-4 TGTGCCAGCAGCTTGGACGCGGTGAACACTGAAGCTTTCTTT CASSLDAVNTEAFF
TRBJ2-7 - - TRBV5-6 TGTGCCAGCAGTCCTGTCGGTGAATACTACGAGCAGTACTTC CASSPVGEYYEQYF
TRBJ1-2 - - TRBV18 TGTGCCAGCTCACCACTTCATGAGTGGAGGTTGAATGGCTACACCTTC CASSPLHEWRLNGYTF
TRBJ1-5 - - TRBV9 TGTGCCAGCAGCGTAGGTGGCCTTACGGATCAGCCCCAGCATTTT CASSVGGLTDQPQHF
TRBJ2-2 TRBD2 many TRBV25-1 TGTGCCAGCAGTGAATTGAGGAGCGGGAGAGCCGGGGAGCTGTTTTTT CASSELRSGRAGELFF
TRBJ1-1 - - TRBV4-1 TGCGCCAGCAGCCAATTTGAAAGGGCAGAAGCTTTCTTT CASSQFERAEAFF
TRBJ2-6 TRBD1 - TRBV28 TGTGCCAGCACCCCATCAGAGGGGGCAAATGGGGCCAACGTCCTGACTTTC CASTPSEGANGANVLTF
TRBJ1-5 - - TRBV5-6 TGTGCCAGCAGCTCCAGGTTTGATCAGCCCCAGCATTTT CASSSRFDQPQHF
TRBJ1-1 - - TRBV18 TGTGCCAGCTCACCACAGAAACTCAACACTGAAGCTTTCTTT CASSPQKLNTEAFF
TRBJ1-5 TRBD1 - TRBV27 TGTGCCAGCAGTTCCTCCGGGACAGGGTTAGAGCCCCAGCATTTT CASSSSGTGLEPQHF
TRBJ1-6 TRBD1 - TRBV3-1/TRBV3-2 TGTGCCAGCAGCCACGGGACAGGACGCGAGTCACCCCTCCACTTT CASSHGTGRESPLHF
TRBJ2-7 - - TRBV7-9 TGTGCCAGCAGCTTCCGGACGGATTCCTACGAGCAGTACTTC CASSFRTDSYEQYF
TRBJ1-5 - - TRBV30 TGTGCCTGGAGTGTCCGAGGAGATAACCATCAGCCCCAGCATTTT CAWSVRGDNHQPQHF